The 14 T cell receptor beta chains below all came from one sample that was sequenced in a study of blood T cell repertoires in COVID-19. The assay was immunoSEQ multiplex PCR, and TCRdb's table has in-frame clones only and misses some. The sample contains roughly 380,000 clones, more than 85% of which appear only once. Sequenced material: PBMCs or T cells enriched from blood (not recorded which). These receptors were taken from a woman in her thirties who had recovered from COVID-19.

The chain links TRBV25-1 to TRBJ2-2, with TRBD2 identical over 7 bases. The CDR3 length is 15 residues. Germline CDR1 and CDR2: MGHDK and SYGVNS. V lost 6 bases, J lost 0 bases, and 4 bases stayed unmatched. DNA for the CDR3: TGTGCCAGCAGCATAGCGGGCGCGAACACCGGGGAGCTGTTTTTT. Its translation: CASSIAGANTGELFF.

The chain couples TRBV10-1 to TRBJ1-3; D is unresolved. Germline V CDR1 and CDR2: WNHNN, SYGVQD (reference sequence). This CDR3 has 20 residues. V was cut by 0 bases and J by 4 bases, with 25 bases left in between. The CDR3 loop reads CASSESRLRPTRHRGNTIYF. CDR3 coding DNA: TGCGCCAGCAGTGAGTCGAGGCTCCGACCTACCCGTCACCGGGGAAACACCATATATTTT.

The chain employs TRBV4-1 and TRBJ2-2, with 13 bases identical to TRBD2. The germline V gene has CDR1 MGHRA and CDR2 YSYEKL. This CDR3 contains 17 residues. V shed 1 base and J 7 bases; nucleotides not matched to a gene: 6. CDR3 in DNA: TGCGCCAGCAGCCAAGGGACTAGCGGGAGTTATATCGGGGAGCTGTTTTTT. Its protein product is CASSQGTSGSYIGELFF.

The chain is built from TRBV12-5 and TRBJ2-1, with D tentatively TRBD1 (8 bases). This CDR3 spans 18 amino acids. V lost 6 bases and J lost 5, with 26 bases in between. CDR1 is LGHNT, CDR2 FRNRAP, per germline. DNA for the CDR3: TGTGCTAGTGGACTCGACAGGGGAGCATCGGGAGGCCACAATGAGCAGTTCTTC. Protein sequence: CASGLDRGASGGHNEQFF.

This chain connects TRBV27 to TRBJ2-3; 11 positions agree with TRBD2. The ends lost 3 bases at V and 2 bases at J; junction bases unmatched: 7. Germline loops: CDR1 MNHEY, CDR2 SMNVEV (reference sequence). The CDR3 length is 17 residues. This chain's CDR3 is CASSFDLAGGPTDTQYF. CDR3 DNA: TGTGCCAGCAGTTTTGATCTAGCGGGAGGACCCACAGATACGCAGTATTTT.

This chain joins TRBV13 and TRBJ1-1; D gene ambiguous. The CDR3 loop spans 13 amino acids. V shed 5 bases and J shed 0 bases, with 7 bases lying between them. The V gene's germline CDR1 is PRHDT and CDR2 FYEKMQ (reference sequence). The CDR3 DNA reads TGTGCCAGCAGCCCCACACTGAACACTGAAGCTTTCTTT. Translated, it gives CASSPTLNTEAFF.

This rearrangement joins TRBV5-1 to TRBJ2-1; 9 bases agree with TRBD2. From germline, CDR1 is SGHRS and CDR2 YFSETQ. V was clipped by 0 bases and J by 8 bases; unmatched bases: 9. This CDR3 comprises 16 residues. For the CDR3, the DNA is TGCGCCAGCAGCTTGGTTGGCGGGAGGGCCGGTGATGAGCAGTTCTTC. Amino acid sequence: CASSLVGGRAGDEQFF. The full variable domain, with the rest looked up from reference TRBV5-1 and TRBJ2-1, is KAGVTQTPRYLIKTRGQQVTLSCSPISGHRSVSWYQQTPGQGLQFLFEYFSETQRNKGNFPGRFSGRQFSNSRSEMNVSTLELGDSALYLCASSLVGGRAGDEQFFGPGTRLTVL.

The CDR3 DNA follows: TGTGCCAGCAGCTCCCGGACAGGGACCGGCGAGCAGTACTTC. Translation gives CASSSRTGTGEQYF. The V gene is TRBV7-2, the J gene TRBJ2-7, with TRBD1 matching 8 bases. The CDR3 has 14 residues. Germline trimming cut 4 bases from V and 6 bases from J; bases unmatched to any gene: 8. The V gene's germline CDR1 is SGHTA and CDR2 FQGNSA.

The chain joins TRBV21-1 to TRBJ2-7; TRBD1 is the table's D call and was not checked against the DNA. TRBV21-1 is flagged as a pseudogene. This CDR3 is 16 amino acids long. CDR3 in amino acids: CASSKGKQVFSYEQYF. The DNA for the CDR3 is TGTGCCAGCAGCAAAGGCAAACAGGTTTTCTCCTACGAGCAGTACTTC.

Only one count was recorded for this clone. At the DNA level, this CDR3 is encoded by other sequences in the same sample as well. The CDR3 DNA sequence: TGTGCCAGCTCACCGTACGGCTCCTACGAGCAGTACTTC. Translation gives CASSPYGSYEQYF. The rearrangement joins TRBV18 to TRBJ2-7; D unresolved. V lost 3 bases and J 0 bases, leaving 6 bases between the germline ends. Looked up from germline, CDR1 is KGHSH and CDR2 is LQKENI. The CDR3 contains 13 residues.

V gene TRBV24-1 combines with J gene TRBJ1-3; TRBD1 aligns across 7 bases. The CDR3 loop spans 18 amino acids. Germline V gene lookup returns CDR1 KGHDR and CDR2 SFDVKD. V was pared by 5 bases and J by 8 bases, with 20 bases of the junction left unmatched. CDR3 in DNA: TGTGCCACCAGTGCCCCCCCGGGCCCGACAGGGTGGCCGGACACCATATATTTT. It codes for CATSAPPGPTGWPDTIYF.

V and J are TRBV11-3 and TRBJ1-4; TRBD1 matches 9 bases. The CDR3 is 19 amino acids. Germline CDR1 SGHNT, CDR2 YENEEA. V shed 0 bases and J 0 bases; nucleotides not matched to a gene: 8. The CDR3 loop is CASSLDPGQGAATNEKLFF. The CDR3 DNA reads as TGTGCCAGCAGCTTAGATCCGGGACAGGGCGCAGCAACTAATGAAAAACTGTTTTTT. Filled out from reference TRBV11-3 and TRBJ1-4, the complete variable domain reads EAGVVQSPRYKIIEKKQPVAFWCNPISGHNTLYWYLQNLGQGPELLIRYENEEAVDDSQLPKDRFSAERLKGVDSTLKIQPAELGDSAVYLCASSLDPGQGAATNEKLFFGSGTQLSVL.

This clone was observed a few times. The V and J genes are TRBV28 and TRBJ1-2; D remains unclear. V lost 3 bases and J lost 4, with 9 bases in between. CDR3 length: 13 residues. Germline V gives CDR1 MDHEN, CDR2 SYDVKM. In DNA form, the CDR3 reads TGTGCCAGCAGTTTGGAGCACGTCTATGGCTACACCTTC. The encoded protein is CASSLEHVYGYTF.

The chain joins TRBV5-1 to TRBJ1-1, with 8 bases lining up with TRBD1. In germline, CDR1 is SGHRS, CDR2 YFSETQ. J lost 11 bases, V lost 4 bases, and 13 bases had no gene match. The CDR3 covers 14 residues. The CDR3 DNA reads TGCGCCAGCAGCCAACCGGGACAGGCAACAAGGGCTTTCTTT. This sequence encodes CASSQPGQATRAFF.